The 14 T cell receptor beta chains given below trace back to one sample, sequenced in a study of blood T cell repertoires in COVID-19. Method: immunoSEQ multiplex PCR; TCRdb's copy keeps in-frame clones and lacks some. The repertoire includes 55,000 to 80,000 clones, 74% of them detected once, and approximately 30% sits in the top ten. Material: peripheral blood. These receptors all come from a woman of 80 years or more with acute or convalescent COVID-19.

This chain uses TRBV4-3 with TRBJ2-7; D gene uncertain. CDR3 length: 14 residues. Trimming removed 1 base at V and 7 bases at J, with 14 bases between. CDR1 LGHNA and CDR2 YSLEER come from the germline V gene. CDR3 sequence reads: CASSQVELPREQYF. The CDR3 nucleotides read TGCGCCAGCAGCCAAGTAGAACTACCGAGGGAGCAGTACTTC.

This clone was found once. The chain is built from TRBV19 and TRBJ2-7, with 10 bases matching TRBD1. The CDR3 spans 14 residues. Germline values: CDR1 LNHDA, CDR2 SQIVND (reference sequence). The ends lost 5 bases at V and 4 bases at J; junction bases unmatched: 5. The CDR3 is CASSVRDRGYEQYF. Here the CDR3 DNA reads TGTGCCAGTAGTGTCCGGGACAGGGGATACGAGCAGTACTTC.

This chain uses TRBV19 with TRBJ2-1; perhaps TRBD2 as D (5 bases). The germline V and J ends were trimmed by 7 bases and 4 bases, with 17 bases remaining between them. The CDR3 is 15 residues long. CDR1 and CDR2 (germline): LNHDA, SQIVND (reference sequence). DNA of the CDR3: TGTGCCAGTACATCCCCTAGCCACTCATACAATGAGCAGTTCTTC. Its protein product is CASTSPSHSYNEQFF.

The chain uses TRBV30 and TRBJ2-5; maybe TRBD1 (6 bases). Germline V gives CDR1 GTSNPN, CDR2 SVGIG (reference sequence). V dropped 2 bases and J dropped 1 base, with 11 bases sitting between them. The CDR3 runs to 14 residues. The CDR3 reads CAWSLGDTQETQYF. The CDR3 nucleotides are TGTGCCTGGAGTCTAGGGGACACCCAAGAGACCCAGTACTTC.

V and J are TRBV5-1 and TRBJ2-5, with 12 bases identical to TRBD2. V dropped 4 bases and J dropped 3; count of bases not matched to a gene: 4. The CDR3 runs to 15 residues. CDR1 and CDR2 from the germline V gene are SGHRS and YFSETQ. Here the CDR3 reads CASSVRLAGEETQYF. DNA for the CDR3: TGCGCCAGCAGCGTAAGACTAGCGGGAGAAGAGACCCAGTACTTC.

This chain links TRBV6-4 with TRBJ2-7; 7 nucleotides agree with TRBD2. The CDR3 runs to 15 residues. Germline CDR1 MRHNA, CDR2 SNTAGT. The ends lost 7 bases at V and 2 bases at J; junction bases unmatched: 11. The CDR3: CASNPRRLAPYEQYF. The CDR3 coding sequence is TGTGCCAGCAACCCCAGGAGACTAGCTCCCTACGAGCAGTACTTC.

V is TRBV7-2 and J is TRBJ2-1, with TRBD1 identical over 8 bases. The V gene end was trimmed by 5 bases and the J gene end by 5 bases; junction bases not matched to a gene: 8. Germline CDR1 SGHTA, CDR2 FQGNSA. The length of the CDR3 is 15 residues. In DNA, the CDR3 is TGTGCCAGCAGCCCGGGACAGGTTGACCACAATGAGCAGTTCTTC. As protein: CASSPGQVDHNEQFF. The complete variable domain, with remaining parts taken from reference TRBV7-2 and TRBJ2-1, reads GAGVSQSPSNKVTEKGKDVELRCDPISGHTALYWYRQSLGQGLEFLIYFQGNSAPDKSGLPSDRFSAERTGGSVSTLTIQRTQQEDSAVYLCASSPGQVDHNEQFFGPGTRLTVL.

V usage is TRBV6-5 and J usage is TRBJ2-4, with 9 nucleotides matching TRBD1. V shed 4 bases and J 1 base; nucleotides not matched to a gene: 5. The CDR3 contains 16 residues. Germline V CDR1 and CDR2: MNHEY, SVGAGI. CDR3 bases: TGTGCCAGCAGTTCTAGACAGGGGGTGGCCAAAAACATTCAGTACTTC. It specifies CASSSRQGVAKNIQYF.

This chain connects TRBV5-1 to TRBJ2-5, with D unresolved. Trimming removed 4 bases from V and 4 bases from J, with 8 bases in between. Germline V gene data show CDR1 as SGHRS and CDR2 as YFSETQ. This CDR3 spans 12 amino acids. CDR3: CASSTAGETQYF. In DNA, the CDR3 is TGCGCCAGCAGCACCGCCGGAGAGACCCAGTACTTC.

This clone was picked up a small number of times. The genes are TRBV28 and TRBJ1-5, with D tentatively TRBD1 (6 bases). The CDR3 contains 14 residues. V lost 7 bases and J 9 bases, leaving 19 bases between the germline ends. The germline V gene encodes CDR1 MDHEN and CDR2 SYDVKM. Here the CDR3 DNA reads TGTGCCAGCAATCTGGCAGGGGCGGGTGTGCCCCAGCATTTT. Translated, it gives CASNLAGAGVPQHF.

This clone occurred once. V is TRBV10-1 and J is TRBJ2-7; 8 positions agree with TRBD2. In germline, CDR1 is WNHNN, CDR2 SYGVQD (reference sequence). Losses at the gene ends were 2 bases for V and 3 bases for J; bases not matched to a gene: 3. The CDR3 contains 14 residues. The CDR3 reads CASSEGLADYEQYF. The CDR3 nucleotides are TGCGCCAGCAGTGAGGGACTAGCAGACTACGAGCAGTACTTC.

The chain carries TRBV11-3 and TRBJ2-1; 10 nucleotides match TRBD2. J gave up 6 bases and V 1 base, and 6 bases lay outside the gene matches. The CDR3 runs to 16 residues. Germline loops: CDR1 SGHNT, CDR2 YENEEA. The CDR3 region is CASSLGPSGRGNEQFF. The CDR3 DNA sequence: TGTGCCAGCAGCTTAGGCCCCAGCGGGAGGGGCAATGAGCAGTTCTTC.

The rearrangement uses TRBV10-3 and TRBJ2-1; D ambiguous. The CDR3 covers 12 residues. The V and J ends lost 5 bases and 7 bases respectively, with 9 bases between them. Germline V CDR1 and CDR2: ENHRY, SYGVKD. The CDR3 loop reads CAISTGANEQFF. Written as DNA, the CDR3 is TGTGCCATCAGTACGGGTGCGAATGAGCAGTTCTTC.

V and J are TRBV5-4 and TRBJ1-2, with TRBD1 as a possible D gene (5 bases). From germline, CDR1 is SGHNT and CDR2 YYREEE (reference sequence). This CDR3 comprises 16 residues. Trimming took off 1 base at V and 1 base at J, with 14 bases between the two ends. CDR3 amino acids: CASSLPTGTNNYGYTF. The DNA for the CDR3 is TGTGCCAGCAGCTTGCCCACAGGAACCAATAACTATGGCTACACCTTC.